The clone carrying this T cell receptor beta chain came up a few times. Antigen specificity is unknown. This entry is derived from a study of beta chain features in type 1 diabetes. General study findings and limits: It was not settled here whether HLA type affects TCRB rearrangement. The naive, central memory and Treg TCRB repertoires looked more alike in patients than they did in healthy donors.

Expressed TCRB transcripts were sequenced after all isolated RNA was converted to cDNA. Here immunoSEQ multiplex PCR was the method, and the copy in TCRdb shows in-frame clones only, minus some. The top ten hold 0.44% of the sample, which has almost 350,000 clones, roughly 8% seen once. CDR1 and CDR2 (germline): SNHLY, FYNNEI. Deletions cut 0 bases from V and 6 bases from J, with 12 bases between. CDR3 length equals 15 residues. The V gene is TRBV2, the J gene TRBJ1-5; tentative D call: TRBD1 (5 bases). The TCR sequence derives from a woman between 18 and 30 years old in good health. The sequenced sample consisted of central memory CD4+ T cells from blood. Written as DNA, the CDR3 is TGTGCCAGCAGTGAAGCGCGGGGGGTCGGTCAGCCCCAGCATTTT. It yields the protein CASSEARGVGQPQHF. The full variable domain, completed using reference TRBV2 and TRBJ1-5, is EPEVTQTPSHQVTQMGQEVILRCVPISNHLYFYWYRQILGQKVEFLVSFYNNEISEKSEIFDDQFSVERPDGSNFTLKIRSTKLEDSAMYFCASSEARGVGQPQHFGDGTRLSIL.